This T cell receptor (beta chain) originates from a study of blood T cell repertoires in COVID-19. Across the whole study: The cDNA or gDNA used as material had been derived from T cells, B-cell-depleted T cells, or PBMCs.

TCRdb's table, derived via immunoSEQ multiplex PCR, lists solely in-frame clones and lacks some. The sample yields about 290,000 clones, around four fifths seen once. Trimming pared 3 bases from V and 5 bases from J, leaving 14 bases between. The CDR3 contains 15 residues. Germline V gene data show CDR1 as MRHNA and CDR2 as SNTAGT. This sequence was found in a woman aged 50 to 60 with active or convalescent COVID-19. The sequenced sample consisted of peripheral blood. The gene calls are TRBV6-4 and TRBJ2-1; weak D call: TRBD2 (5 bases). The CDR3: CASSEGLGVDNEQFF. CDR3 sequence (DNA): TGTGCCAGCAGTGAGGGCCTCGGGGTGGACAATGAGCAGTTCTTC.